Presented here are 23 T cell receptor beta chains from one specimen sequenced in a study of post-analysis software for immune sequencing data. The TCR beta cDNA libraries carried unique molecular identifiers. MiXCR was run by TCRdb on the PCR reads, yielding one entry per CDR3 protein. The sample carries over 300,000 distinct CDR3 sequences, roughly 36% recorded once. Study-wide results and limits: Patients used about five TRBV segments, including TRBV5-6, TRBV5-1 and TRBV20-1, more often than controls.

These receptors have no identified antigens. The sample consisted of blood. All receptors come from a girl under 18 with multiple sclerosis.

This rearrangement joins TRBV9 to TRBJ1-2; D not resolved. This CDR3 spans 15 amino acids. CDR1 and CDR2 from the germline V gene are SGDLS and YYNGEE. Deletions cut 0 bases from V and 5 bases from J, with 14 bases between. CDR3: CASSVAVIGGYGYTF. In DNA, the CDR3 is TGTGCCAGCAGCGTAGCCGTGATCGGAGGATATGGCTACACCTTC.

This clonotype has a handful of counts. This rearrangement joins TRBV14 to TRBJ1-6; tentative D call: TRBD1 (6 bases). Trimming took 4 bases from V and 10 from J, leaving 11 bases between them. Germline CDR1 SGHDN, CDR2 FVKESK. This CDR3 has 13 residues. The CDR3 is CASSRTDSSPLHF. The CDR3 DNA sequence: TGTGCCAGCAGCCGAACGGACAGCTCACCCCTCCACTTT.

The chain combines TRBV5-1 with TRBJ2-3; TRBD2 agrees at 7 bases. The CDR3 runs to 13 residues. Per the germline V gene, CDR1 is SGHRS and CDR2 is YFSETQ. V trimming: 7 bases; J trimming: 6 bases; junction bases outside the gene matches: 8. CDR3 DNA: TGCGCCAGCGGGGAGGGCGCATCGGATACGCAGTATTTT. It codes for CASGEGASDTQYF.

CDR3 loop: CAWSPKRLEAFF. The CDR3 nucleotides read TGTGCCTGGAGCCCCAAAAGGCTTGAAGCTTTCTTT. The chain employs TRBV30 and TRBJ1-1; no firm D call. V lost 3 bases and J lost 7, with 12 bases in between. Per germline, CDR1 GTSNPN and CDR2 SVGIG (reference sequence). This CDR3 is built from 12 residues.

This chain connects TRBV7-3 to TRBJ1-2, with D perhaps matching TRBD1 (5 bases). CDR1 is SGHTA, CDR2 FQGTGA, per germline. V was clipped by 3 bases and J by 4 bases, with 9 bases between them. The CDR3 runs to 13 residues. The CDR3 loop reads CASSFTTAYGYTF. The CDR3 DNA is TGTGCCAGCAGCTTCACGACAGCCTATGGCTACACCTTC.

This clonotype was picked up a small number of times. This rearrangement joins TRBV5-1 to TRBJ2-1; no clear D. CDR1 SGHRS and CDR2 YFSETQ come from the germline V gene. The CDR3 runs 15 residues. V was trimmed by 0 bases and J by 6 bases, leaving 13 bases between them. The CDR3 is CASSLAGPNSNEQFF. The CDR3 coding sequence is TGCGCCAGCAGCTTGGCCGGACCCAACTCCAATGAGCAGTTCTTC.

The chain links TRBV7-8 to TRBJ1-2; D may be TRBD1 (6 bases). V dropped 1 base and J dropped 4 bases, with 13 bases sitting between them. The CDR3 has 15 residues. Germline V gives CDR1 SGHVS, CDR2 FQNEAQ. CDR3 in DNA: TGTGCCAGCAGCTTAGGGGGGGGACAAACCTATGGCTACACCTTC. Translating it yields CASSLGGGQTYGYTF. Looking up the rest from reference TRBV7-8 and TRBJ1-2 gives the full variable domain: GAGVSQSPRYKVAKRGQDVALRCDPISGHVSLFWYQQALGQGPEFLTYFQNEAQLDKSGLPSDRFFAERPEGSVSTLKIQRTQQEDSAVYLCASSLGGGQTYGYTFGSGTRLTVV.

This clonotype was counted a few times. The chain combines TRBV11-2 with TRBJ2-5; 7 bases line up with TRBD1. Germline CDR1 SGHAT, CDR2 FQNNGV. V lost 1 base, J lost 5 bases, and 4 bases stayed unmatched. The CDR3 consists of 14 residues. CDR3 in amino acids: CASSLVTGKETQYF. The CDR3 DNA sequence: TGTGCCAGCAGCTTAGTGACAGGGAAGGAGACCCAGTACTTC.

The chain recombines TRBV20-1 with TRBJ1-2, with 8 bases lining up with TRBD1. Germline values: CDR1 DFQATT, CDR2 SNEGSKA (reference sequence). This CDR3 comprises 15 residues. V gave up 0 bases and J gave up 3 bases; unmatched junction bases: 6. CDR3 amino acids: CSARDLSGGHYGYTF. The CDR3 region has the DNA TGCAGTGCTAGAGATCTGTCAGGGGGCCACTATGGCTACACCTTC.

The rearrangement links TRBV15 to TRBJ1-1, with TRBD1 matching 8 bases. J was trimmed by 0 bases and V by 2 bases; bases with no gene match: 5. Germline assignment: CDR1 LNHNV and CDR2 YYDKDF (reference sequence). The CDR3 contains 16 residues. The DNA of the CDR3 is TGTGCCACCAGCAGACCTACAGGGGGGTTGAACACTGAAGCTTTCTTT. This encodes CATSRPTGGLNTEAFF.

CDR3 sequence: CASSESGRIYEQYF. CDR3 DNA: TGTGCCAGCAGTGAATCGGGTCGGATCTACGAGCAGTACTTC. The V gene is TRBV6-1, the J gene TRBJ2-7; no definite D call. There are 14 residues in the CDR3. Germline CDR1 is MNHNS and CDR2 is SASEGT. V dropped 2 bases and J dropped 3 bases, with 11 bases sitting between them.

The chain links TRBV6-6 to TRBJ1-1, with D possibly being TRBD1 (5 bases). CDR1 MNHNY and CDR2 SVGAGI come from the germline V gene (reference sequence). CDR3 length equals 15 residues. Trimming shortened V by 0 bases and J by 6 bases, and 14 bases separated the two germline ends. The CDR3 loop reads CASSYSSGAGPEAFF. CDR3 nucleotide sequence: TGTGCCAGCAGTTACTCGAGCGGAGCGGGACCTGAAGCTTTCTTT.

V gene TRBV12-3 or TRBV12-4 combines with J gene TRBJ1-5, with D possibly matching TRBD1 (5 bases). The length of the CDR3 is 13 residues. V gave up 2 bases and J gave up 5 bases, with 7 bases separating them. CDR3 sequence reads: CASSLYRHQPQHF. The CDR3 DNA follows: TGTGCCAGCAGTTTATACAGGCATCAGCCCCAGCATTTT.

The CDR3 coding sequence is TGCGCCAGCAGCGACGGACAGGGTTGGGGCTACACCTTC. The encoded protein is CASSDGQGWGYTF. The genes are TRBV5-1 and TRBJ1-2; the match to TRBD1 covers 8 bases. The CDR3 spans 13 residues. Germline values: CDR1 SGHRS, CDR2 YFSETQ. V lost 4 bases and J lost 8; bases outside the gene matches: 7.

V is TRBV7-9 and J is TRBJ1-4; TRBD1 matches at 7 bases. The length of the CDR3 is 15 residues. Per germline, CDR1 SEHNR and CDR2 FQNEAQ (reference sequence). Trimming cost V 6 bases and J 7 bases; bases outside gene matches: 11. The CDR3 DNA follows: TGTGCCAGCAGTAATGCCTACAGGGGAGGTGAAAAACTGTTTTTT. Translating it yields CASSNAYRGGEKLFF.

Only a few counts were recorded for this clonotype. The chain recombines TRBV9 with TRBJ2-5, with 8 bases that match TRBD1. V was pared by 4 bases and J by 11 bases, with 10 bases of the junction left unmatched. The length of the CDR3 is 13 residues. Germline V gene lookup returns CDR1 SGDLS and CDR2 YYNGEE. DNA for the CDR3: TGTGCCAGCAGCTCGGGACAGGCGAGAGAGCAGTACTTC. Translating gives CASSSGQAREQYF.

The chain carries TRBV5-1 and TRBJ2-7; D might be TRBD1 (5 bases). The CDR3 contains 14 residues. Between the trimmed V and J ends, which lost 1 base and 4 bases, there was a span of 12 bases. Germline V gives CDR1 SGHRS, CDR2 YFSETQ. The CDR3 nucleotides read TGCGCCAGCAGCTTGTACAGGTTCGGATACGAGCAGTACTTC. Translation: CASSLYRFGYEQYF.

J is TRBJ1-1 and V is TRBV6-9; tentatively, D is TRBD1 (5 bases). This CDR3 has 16 residues. CDR1 is MNHGY, CDR2 SVAAGI, per germline. The V end was cut by 7 bases, the J end by 1 base, with 19 bases between. CDR3 DNA sequence: TGTGCCAGCACCCCACTCGGGGGGGATTCGAACACTGAAGCTTTCTTT. Its translation: CASTPLGGDSNTEAFF.

The chain is built from TRBV3-1 and TRBJ2-6, with D perhaps matching TRBD2 (5 bases). Per germline, CDR1 LGHDT and CDR2 YNNKEL (reference sequence). The CDR3 contains 16 residues. V lost 3 bases and J lost 2, with 11 bases in between. The CDR3 bases are TGTGCCAGCAGCCACAGTAGCGCCCCTGGGGCCAACGTCCTGACTTTC. The encoded protein is CASSHSSAPGANVLTF.

The rearrangement uses TRBV5-1 and TRBJ2-4; weak D call: TRBD1 (6 bases). The J call may not be correct, given that the DNA end is closer to TRBJ2-7. This CDR3 is built from 15 residues. Germline V lookup: CDR1 SGHRS, CDR2 YFSETQ. The CDR3 spells CASSSTDSVDYEQYF. The CDR3 DNA is TGCGCCAGCAGCTCCACGGACAGCGTTGATTACGAGCAGTACTTC.

The genes are TRBV20-1 and TRBJ1-1; D might be TRBD1 (6 bases). Germline V gives CDR1 DFQATT, CDR2 SNEGSKA (reference sequence). The CDR3 runs 14 residues. V was shortened by 1 base and J by 4 bases, with 13 bases between the two germline ends. Written as DNA, the CDR3 is TGCAGTGCTAGAGTAGGGGGGGTGAGCACTGAAGCTTTCTTT. This sequence encodes CSARVGGVSTEAFF.

The V gene is TRBV4-1, the J gene TRBJ2-6; no firm D call. V lost 1 base to trimming and J lost 0 bases, with 4 bases between them. CDR1 is MGHRA, CDR2 YSYEKL, per germline. CDR3 size: 15 residues. CDR3 nucleotide sequence: TGCGCCAGCAGCCAAGTGGTCTCTGGGGCCAACGTCCTGACTTTC. Translating gives CASSQVVSGANVLTF.

The chain is built from TRBV6-5 and TRBJ1-4; 7 nucleotides match TRBD1. The ends lost 2 bases at V and 7 bases at J; junction bases unmatched: 10. This CDR3 region has 16 residues. The germline V gene has CDR1 MNHEY and CDR2 SVGAGI. The CDR3 here is CASSYRRTGGSEKLFF. The CDR3 coding sequence is TGTGCCAGCAGTTACCGAAGGACAGGAGGTAGTGAAAAACTGTTTTTT.